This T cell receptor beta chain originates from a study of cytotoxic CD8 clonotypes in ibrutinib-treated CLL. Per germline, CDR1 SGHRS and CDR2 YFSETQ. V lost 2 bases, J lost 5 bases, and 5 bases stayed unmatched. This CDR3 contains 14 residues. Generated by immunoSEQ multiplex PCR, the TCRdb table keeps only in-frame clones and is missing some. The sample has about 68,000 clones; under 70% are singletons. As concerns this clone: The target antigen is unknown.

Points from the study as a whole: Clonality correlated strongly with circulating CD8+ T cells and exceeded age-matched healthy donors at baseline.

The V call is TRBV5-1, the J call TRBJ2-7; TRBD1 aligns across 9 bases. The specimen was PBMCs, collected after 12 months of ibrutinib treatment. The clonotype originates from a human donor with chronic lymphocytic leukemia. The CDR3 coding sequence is TGCGCCAGCAGCTTAGGACAGGGGTCCCACGAGCAGTACTTC. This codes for CASSLGQGSHEQYF. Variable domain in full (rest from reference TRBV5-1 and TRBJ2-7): KAGVTQTPRYLIKTRGQQVTLSCSPISGHRSVSWYQQTPGQGLQFLFEYFSETQRNKGNFPGRFSGRQFSNSRSEMNVSTLELGDSALYLCASSLGQGSHEQYFGPGTRLTVT.